Below, 6 T cell receptor beta chains from the same sample are listed, as sequenced in a study of liver allograft versus peripheral blood T cells. Study in general: The study compared liver allograft T cell receptor repertoires against peripheral blood repertoires of liver transplant recipients.

TCRdb used MiXCR to reprocess the reads, holding one entry per CDR3 protein. The repertoire holds about 370 distinct CDR3 sequences, with roughly 18% as singletons. The receptors shown here come from a human patient who had a liver transplant. Some T cells may be provided by the graft donor.

This clonotype is large (0.1 to 1%) within its sample. The V and J genes are TRBV18 and TRBJ2-1; 11 bases agree with TRBD2. The CDR3 is 17 residues long. Per germline, CDR1 KGHSH and CDR2 LQKENI. V trimming: 2 bases; J trimming: 2 bases; junction bases outside the gene matches: 5. The CDR3 loop reads CASSPTSGSRTYNEQFF. The CDR3 nucleotides are TGTGCCAGCTCACCAACTAGCGGGAGTAGGACCTACAATGAGCAGTTCTTC.

With respect to this clonotype: A single base separates this from a much larger clone, so it may be a read error. This chain connects TRBV23-1 to TRBJ1-2; D might be TRBD1 (6 bases). TRBV23-1 is an ORF, and what it does is uncertain. CDR3 length: 16 amino acids. V lost 3 bases to trimming and J lost 5 bases, with 19 bases between them. The CDR3 is CASSQPWGRGFYGYTF. In nucleotides, the CDR3 is TGCGCCAGCAGTCAGCCCTGGGGCAGGGGATTTTATGGCTACACCTTC.

In its sample, this clonotype is medium-sized (0.01 to 0.1%). V and J are TRBV2 and TRBJ2-1, with unresolved D. CDR3 length equals 12 residues. Germline V lookup: CDR1 SNHLY, CDR2 FYNNEI. The ends were cut back, 4 bases at V and 6 bases at J, with 7 bases in the middle. The chain's CDR3 is CASSGTGNEQFF. The CDR3 DNA follows: TGTGCCAGCAGTGGGACGGGCAATGAGCAGTTCTTC.

Judged by abundance, this clonotype is hyperexpanded (1% or more). V and J are TRBV6-5 and TRBJ1-4; possibly TRBD1 for D (6 bases). The CDR3 loop spans 16 amino acids. Trimming shortened V by 5 bases and J by 5 bases, and 18 bases separated the two germline ends. CDR1 and CDR2 (germline): MNHEY, SVGAGI. DNA for the CDR3: TGTGCCAGCAGTCCTGCCCCGGGAAGGGGGAATGAAAAACTGTTTTTT. Protein product: CASSPAPGRGNEKLFF.

This clonotype is judged medium-sized (0.01 to 0.1%). V gene TRBV10-2 combines with J gene TRBJ2-6; TRBD1 matches 8 bases. Per germline, CDR1 WSHSY and CDR2 SAAADI. With 0 bases clipped from V and 2 bases from J, the junction kept 0 bases outside the gene matches. The CDR3 has 16 amino acids. CDR3 in amino acids: CASSESQGAGANVLTF. As DNA, the CDR3 is TGCGCCAGCAGTGAGTCACAGGGGGCTGGGGCCAACGTCCTGACTTTC.

By sample fraction, this clonotype is large (0.1 to 1%). This chain uses TRBV6-1 with TRBJ1-5, with D unclear. With 8 bases removed from V and 6 bases from J, the gap between germline ends came to 17 bases. There are 14 residues in the CDR3. Germline V gene data show CDR1 as MNHNS and CDR2 as SASEGT. As DNA, the CDR3 is TGTGCCAGCGCACCCGCGCAGGCATCTCAGCCCCAGCATTTT. Translating gives CASAPAQASQPQHF.